Given below is one TCR beta chain in context. There is no known antigen for this receptor. No much larger clone exists at a distance of one base, and base qualities are not known. The CDR3 regions of human TCRbeta chains were subjected to immunosequencing. Concerning the study's data processing: TCRs in the repertoires were compared against a reference library of SARS-CoV-2-specific TCRs that had been generated with the MIRA antigen-specificity platform. Breadth was defined as the fraction of unique TCRs that were SARS-CoV-2-associated. Depth was defined as the fraction of total T cells that were SARS-CoV-2-associated. Using the MIRA data, each spike-specific TCR was mapped to the spike region that the TCR reacts to and placed in a CD4 or CD8 class. Log10-transformed breadth and depth values were compared by one-way ANOVA with Sidak's multiple comparisons tests. This is the immuneACCESS table as TCRdb keeps it, with only in-frame sequences that have V and J called. A part of the clones is gone; compared with another copy, unresolved V genes explain less than half, and the rest is unexplained. For V, J and clone size, that table is used; D and trimming come from the DNA. Here the sample has some 130,000 clones; almost 85% occur a single time. Together, the top ten hold under 8% of the sample.

The sample is drawn from a study of T cell responses to AZD1222 COVID-19 vaccine (dated by TCRdb to the early 2020s). For the study in its entirety: A total of 233 trial participants underwent TCR sequencing, of whom about 200 had received two doses of AZD1222 and roughly 26 had received two doses of the MenACWY control vaccine. Trial participants were enrolled into age subgroups of 18-55, 56-69 and 70-plus years, which contained around 140, 26 and 57 TCR-sequenced participants, respectively. The full study reports these points: Conclusions about previously exposed vaccinees are limited because only a handful of AZD1222 recipients were SARS-CoV-2 seropositive at baseline. Participants were mostly white British and included more females than males, and it was suggested by the authors that clonal diversity may have been underestimated. Because no samples from the day 14 peak response were available, repertoires could be characterized only after the peak T cell response. Epitopes outside the regions mutated in the B.1.351 and B.1.1.7 variants were reportedly recognized by nearly half of the unique spike-specific TCRs. CD4 TCRs associated with the vaccine covered the entire spike protein, and the dominant responses were in regions 160-218 and 743-854. The 56-69-year group was small, and its depth increase did not reach significance, likely because of low power. After two AZD1222 doses, both the breadth and the depth of spike-specific TCRs were significantly higher than at day 0 and than in MenACWY recipients.

From a lookup of the germline V gene, CDR1 and CDR2 are SGHTA and FQGTGA. V lost 5 bases and J lost 4 bases, and the count of bases not matched to a germline gene is 9. The CDR3 starts with the cysteine, ends with the phenylalanine, and has 16 residues. Only CDR3 DNA is held: 48 bases, read in frame from base 1. The label giving this sample's time point can be read as: about 28 days (+/-7) after the second vaccine dose. This sample's treatment or condition label indicates: meningococcal conjugate vaccine given as trial control. Vaccinee samples came from UK trials COV001 and COV002, including a single-blind randomized controlled phase 2/3 trial of AZD1222 (ChAdOx1 nCoV-19) in healthy adults. For TCRbeta chain sequencing, PBMC samples were collected from trial participants at day 0 and at day 28 after the second dose.

This chain joins TRBV7-3 to TRBJ2-5, and TRBD2 aligns with 11 junction nucleotides. This specimen consisted of peripheral blood, obtained 28 days after the second dose of the MenACWY control vaccine. This receptor was obtained from an adult who received the MenACWY meningococcal vaccine as a control. The DNA sequence is given as TGTGCCAGCAGCCGCGTAGCGGGAGGGCGGGCAGAGACCCAGTACTTC. Protein translation: CASSRVAGGRAETQYF.